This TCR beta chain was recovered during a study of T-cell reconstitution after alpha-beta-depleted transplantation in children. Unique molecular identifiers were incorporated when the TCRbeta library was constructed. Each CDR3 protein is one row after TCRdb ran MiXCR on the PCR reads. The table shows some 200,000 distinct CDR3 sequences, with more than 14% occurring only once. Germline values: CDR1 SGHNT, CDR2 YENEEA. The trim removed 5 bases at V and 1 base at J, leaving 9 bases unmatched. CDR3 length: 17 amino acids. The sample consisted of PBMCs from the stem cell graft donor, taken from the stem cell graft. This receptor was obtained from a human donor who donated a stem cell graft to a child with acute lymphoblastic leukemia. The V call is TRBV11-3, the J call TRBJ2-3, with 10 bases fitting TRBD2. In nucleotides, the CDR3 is TGTGCCAGCAGCCCCCGAACTCTAGCGGGAGGCACAGATACGCAGTATTTT. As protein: CASSPRTLAGGTDTQYF.